This TCR beta chain was found in a study of Graves' ophthalmopathy and Graves' hyperthyroidism. CDR1 and CDR2 (germline): MNHEY, SVGAGI. This CDR3 spans 15 amino acids. The ends lost 2 bases at V and 5 bases at J; junction bases unmatched: 8. General study points: Most thyroid-expanded clonotypes exceeding 0.001 frequency were also found in blood.

This clonotype showed up many times. Its antigen is still unknown. Lactation, pregnancy, uncontrolled infections and other autoimmune diseases were all grounds for excluding patients. Physicians reached a diagnosis by relying on clinical symptoms, serum thyroxine, TRAb, thyroid ultrasound and orbital computed tomography. Using RNA transcripts, the TCR beta CDR3 regions were amplified. First-round RT-PCR used HTBI primers; second-round multiplex PCR followed. TCRdb redid the calling of the multiplex PCR reads with MiXCR, one entry per CDR3 protein. Of about 1.2 million distinct CDR3 sequences listed, about 36% were seen once; the top ten hold around 10%.

Sequencing was performed on peripheral blood or thyroid tissue (not recorded which). The chain has TRBV6-5 and TRBJ2-7, with 8 bases that match TRBD1. This receptor was taken from an adult man with Graves' hyperthyroidism. CDR3: CASSYVGQGANEQYF. CDR3 bases: TGTGCCAGCAGTTACGTCGGCCAGGGGGCGAACGAGCAGTACTTC.